This T cell receptor (beta chain) is from a study of human T cells and chemical hapten exposure. Study details: Across its approximately 23 weeks, the study gave patients weekly diphenylcyclopropenone doses to the scalp. Notes on the study in general: Expanded TCRs produced significantly more large CDR3 similarity clusters than controls did. In the PT1 data, expanded TCR counts showed a positive correlation with patch test score.

Regarding this clonotype: Its specificity is not known.

Time point of the sample: pre-sensitization, week 0. Treatment reported: therapeutic diphenylcyclopropenone sensitization with weekly scalp DPC. Germline loops: CDR1 SEHNR, CDR2 FQNEAQ (reference sequence). Unmatched junction bases numbered 14, after V lost 5 bases and J lost 0 bases. The CDR3 is 19 amino acids. Unique molecular identifiers were attached to individual cDNA molecules within the library. MiXCR, applied by TCRdb to the RACE reads, yields one record per CDR3 protein. The table has 200,000 to 300,000 distinct CDR3 sequences, 7.5% to 9% seen once. The specimen comprised whole blood, sampled in connection with sensitization to the hapten diphenylcyclopropenone (DPC). V and J are TRBV7-9 and TRBJ2-1; 9 bases are a match to TRBD2. The clonotype originates from a woman aged 35 to 49 with alopecia areata. Some clones in this sample may be carry-over from other donors' samples. This CDR3 is CASSPSGLASYRSYNEQFF. CDR3 in DNA: TGTGCCAGCAGCCCCTCGGGACTAGCCTCATACCGCTCCTACAATGAGCAGTTCTTC.